This is a list of T cell receptor beta chains from one sample in a study of OX40 agonist ivuxolimab in advanced cancers. Libraries were prepared by immunoSEQ multiplex PCR; TCRdb keeps only in-frame clonotypes and omits some of them. The table records tens of thousands of clones, around 90% of them present only once. The sample consisted of CD4+ or CD8+ T cells sorted from blood, taken in a trial of the OX40 agonist ivuxolimab. The source is an adult with an advanced solid tumor such as melanoma, head and neck, liver or kidney cancer. Both conserved end residues are part of each CDR3. Each record gives: D gene, clone size, CDR3 length, V gene, J gene, CDR3 DNA, CDR3 protein. A D gene is named only where the DNA matches it firmly. Part of the rows lack a size; the others show once, few, many or a class for expanded clones.

TRBD1,-,21,TRBV7-6,TRBJ2-7,TGTGCCAGCAGCCCCGTTGGGAGAACCAGGGGGTATCCCTCAATCGATTCCGAGCAGTACTTC,CASSPVGRTRGYPSIDSEQYF
-,few,15,TRBV6-1,TRBJ1-1,TGTGCCAGCAGTACGGGGGCCTGGAGAAACACTGAAGCTTTCTTT,CASSTGAWRNTEAFF
-,-,16,TRBV11-3,TRBJ2-5,TGTGCCAGCAGCCATTACGGGAGCCCCGGTGCAGAGACCCAGTACTTC,CASSHYGSPGAETQYF
-,-,17,TRBV4-1,TRBJ2-1,TGCGCCAGCAGCCAAGCTCGGGCGGAGCTAGCCTTAAATAAGCAGTTCTTC,CASSQARAELALNKQFF
-,-,13,TRBV5-1,TRBJ2-1,TGCGCCAGCAGTCAGGGTTCTGACAATGAGCAGTTCTTC,CASSQGSDNEQFF
-,few,16,TRBV27,TRBJ1-5,TGTGCCAGCAGTTCGCAGGGCCACATTAGCAATCAGCCCCAGCATTTT,CASSSQGHISNQPQHF
-,few,15,TRBV6-5,TRBJ1-2,TGTGCCAGCAGTTACAGCCGACTTCCAAGGCATGGCTACACCTTC,CASSYSRLPRHGYTF
TRBD2,-,15,TRBV27,TRBJ2-5,TGTGCCAGCACCGGGTGGGGCGGGAGTGGGGAGACCCAGTACTTC,CASTGWGGSGETQYF
-,-,13,TRBV7-2,TRBJ2-1,TGTGCCAGCAGCTTACAACTTTACAATGAGCAGTTCTTC,CASSLQLYNEQFF
-,-,15,TRBV5-4,TRBJ2-5,TGTGCCAGCAGCAACCCCGGGCTAGCATTAGAGACCCAGTACTTC,CASSNPGLALETQYF
-,-,14,TRBV9,TRBJ2-1,TGTGCCAGCAGCGGGTCCGGCGGCCGGAATGAGCAGTTCTTC,CASSGSGGRNEQFF
-,-,13,TRBV7-2,TRBJ2-3,TGTGCCAGCAGCTCGGTGTACACAGATACGCAGTATTTT,CASSSVYTDTQYF
-,-,14,TRBV11-2,TRBJ2-3,TGTGCCAGCAGCGCCCGGCAGGGAACAGATACGCAGTATTTT,CASSARQGTDTQYF
TRBD2,-,20,TRBV11-3,TRBJ2-7,TGTGCCAGCAGCCCACGAAGCTCCGGGACTAGCGGGGGGCGGGCCTACGAGCAGTACTTC,CASSPRSSGTSGGRAYEQYF
-,-,16,TRBV19,TRBJ2-3,TGTGCCAGTAGTATTTTGAGCGGTCTCGGCACAGATACGCAGTATTTT,CASSILSGLGTDTQYF
TRBD1,-,16,TRBV4-1,TRBJ2-1,TGCGCCAGCAGCCAAGGGTGGGACAGGGGGCTCTGGGAGCAGTTCTTC,CASSQGWDRGLWEQFF
-,-,14,TRBV9,TRBJ2-7,TGTGCCAGCTCACGGAGGGGGCTGACCGACGAGCAGTACTTC,CASSRRGLTDEQYF
TRBD1,-,15,TRBV6-5,TRBJ1-1,TGTGCCAGCAGGCTGAACAGGGGGTTTGGGACTGAAGCTTTCTTT,CASRLNRGFGTEAFF
-,-,13,TRBV18,TRBJ1-1,TGTGCCAGCTCACCACCGTCAAGGGCTGAAGCTTTCTTT,CASSPPSRAEAFF
TRBD1,-,16,TRBV10-1,TRBJ1-5,TGCGCCAGCAGTGGGTCCGGGACAGGGTCTCATCAGCCCCAGCATTTT,CASSGSGTGSHQPQHF
-,-,14,TRBV11-3,TRBJ1-4,TGTGCCAGCAGCTTAATGGAGTTCGGGGAAAAACTGTTTTTT,CASSLMEFGEKLFF
-,once,12,TRBV11-3,TRBJ2-5,TGTGCCAGCAGCCTAAGTCGCGCGACCCAGTACTTC,CASSLSRATQYF
-,-,14,TRBV19,TRBJ1-5,TGTGCCAGTAAGCGGGACCCTAGCAATCAGCCCCAGCATTTT,CASKRDPSNQPQHF